Sequencing of this T cell receptor (beta chain) was carried out in a study of immune evolution from preneoplasia to lung adenocarcinoma (dated by TCRdb to the early 2020s). Some background on the complete study: No AAH lesions showed HLA loss of heterozygosity, compared with over 6% of AIS, about 15% of MIA and 30% to 40% of ADC lesions. The study combined immune gene expression, TCR sequencing and multiplex immunofluorescence to profile immune contexture across lung adenocarcinoma precursors and invasive adenocarcinoma. Resected precursor lesions (AAH, AIS, MIA) and invasive adenocarcinomas were compared against paired morphologically normal lung tissue. The sample size depended on which specimens were available, not on a prior power calculation. The immune data were integrated with whole exome sequencing and methylation data from the same cohort of nodules. In total, the cohort included some 50 patients with pulmonary nodules, all of whom underwent surgical resection. TCR sequencing data were obtained from approximately 56 patients. According to the study, roughly 100 samples were used for TCR sequencing. Class I HLA alleles were inferred from exome data with POLYSOLVER, and allele-specific HLA loss was detected with LOHHLA.

The CDR3 runs 14 residues from the cysteine to the phenylalanine. The sequence is cut down to CDR3 DNA, 42 bases in frame from base 1. Via the germline V gene, CDR1 is SNHLY and CDR2 FYNNEI. V ends up 8 bases short and J 4 bases short, with an unmatched junction base count of 8. Using the immunoSEQ hsTCRbeta Kit, TCR beta CDR3 regions were sequenced from DNA. Per the authors' processing: TCR sequencing data were analysed with the ImmunoSEQ Analyzer. T cell clonality was calculated on productive rearrangements as 1 minus Pielou's evenness. To measure T cell diversity, the inverse Simpson index was applied to productive templates. T cell density was expressed as TCR beta template counts normalized to usable DNA, with usable DNA estimated by amplifying and sequencing housekeeping genes. Two-sided Kruskal-Wallis tests were used to compare TCR metrics between histologic stages. As stored in TCRdb, this immuneACCESS dataset retains in-frame rearrangements with V and J assigned. A fraction of the clones does not appear; measured against another copy, unresolved V genes explain less than half of the discrepancy, and the remainder lacks a known reason. Clonal size and the V and J genes are those of that table, whereas D and trimming came from the DNA. In all, the sample holds about 2,200 clones, and under 85% of those were seen once. The ten largest account for about a tenth of the sample.

Results the study describes overall, beyond this receptor: The highest T cell clonality was observed in KRAS-mutant nodules compared with EGFR-mutant or double wild-type lesions. All patients were from Japan and China, so applicability to Western populations was uncertain. Findings were based on association rather than direct causation; larger cohorts with long-term follow-up and longitudinal biopsies were deemed needed. The highest clonality was observed in normal lung, whereas higher T cell density and diversity but lower clonality appeared to be present in later-stage lesions. Normal lung had the highest top T cell clone frequencies, and these frequencies appeared to fall progressively from AAH through AIS, MIA and invasive adenocarcinoma.

The patients had resection in Japan or China between about 2014 and 2018. Histologic diagnosis of each case was confirmed independently by two lung cancer pathologists on H&E slides. For nucleic acid extraction, premalignant or tumor cells were enriched by macro-dissection following pathologic assessment. The AllPrep DNA/RNA FFPE Kit was used to isolate DNA from FFPE tissue. In the case of this clone: What antigen it recognizes has not been identified. Nothing much larger sits one base from this clone, and base qualities are not available.

The sample taken for sequencing was FFPE lung adenocarcinoma in situ tissue. According to the study, the label for this sample's cell subset or site signals: preinvasive adenocarcinoma in situ (AIS). The sequence is built from TRBV2 and TRBJ1-1; TRBD1 matches 9 bases in the middle. The sequence came from a person between 65 and 79 years old with lung adenocarcinoma. For the CDR3, the sequence is CASGGTGLGTEAFF. Read as DNA, the sequence is TGTGCCAGCGGGGGGACAGGGTTAGGCACTGAAGCTTTCTTT. Extended through the reference TRBV2 and TRBJ1-1 proteins, this CDR3 yields the full variable domain: EPEVTQTPSHQVTQMGQEVILRCVPISNHLYFYWYRQILGQKVEFLVSFYNNEISEKSEIFDDQFSVERPDGSNFTLKIRSTKLEDSAMYFCASGGTGLGTEAFFGQGTRLTVV.